Each of the 9 T cell receptor beta chains below was sequenced from the same sample in a study of shared clonotypes between healthy human individuals. Sequencing was performed with immunoSEQ multiplex PCR; in TCRdb, only in-frame clones are kept and a portion is missing. This table holds some 2,100,000 clones, 95% found once. The sample comprised naive CD4+ T cells sorted from blood. The subset: CD45RA+ positively selected. Source of these receptors: a man aged 18 to 29 in good health.

The CDR3 region has the DNA TGTGCCAGCAGCTTGGAGACAGGCAGTCAGCCCCAGCATTTT. As protein: CASSLETGSQPQHF. This chain joins TRBV5-5 and TRBJ1-5; TRBD1 is a possible D gene (6 bases). The CDR3 totals 14 residues. The V gene lost 0 bases and the J gene lost 6 bases, with 10 bases spanning the gap. Germline CDR1 reads SGHKS; CDR2 reads YYEKEE (reference sequence). Full variable domain (missing parts from reference TRBV5-5 and TRBJ1-5): DAGVTQSPTHLIKTRGQQVTLRCSPISGHKSVSWYQQVLGQGPQFIFQYYEKEERGRGNFPDRFSARQFPNYSSELNVNALLLGDSALYLCASSLETGSQPQHFGDGTRLSIL.

The chain carries TRBV5-1 and TRBJ2-7, with 7 nucleotides matching TRBD1. CDR3 length: 15 amino acids. The V gene end was trimmed by 7 bases and the J gene end by 5 bases; junction bases not matched to a gene: 15. CDR1 and CDR2 from the germline V gene are SGHRS and YFSETQ. CDR3 region: CASSQTTGDRHEQYF. CDR3 sequence (DNA): TGCGCCAGCTCACAAACAACAGGGGATCGGCACGAGCAGTACTTC. Full variable domain (remainder filled in from reference TRBV5-1 and TRBJ2-7): KAGVTQTPRYLIKTRGQQVTLSCSPISGHRSVSWYQQTPGQGLQFLFEYFSETQRNKGNFPGRFSGRQFSNSRSEMNVSTLELGDSALYLCASSQTTGDRHEQYFGPGTRLTVT.

The chain employs TRBV7-9 and TRBJ1-1; D remains unclear. The V end lost 3 bases, the J end lost 4 bases, and 12 bases lay between the germline ends. The CDR3 covers 14 residues. Germline CDR1 SEHNR, CDR2 FQNEAQ (reference sequence). In nucleotides, the CDR3 is TGTGCCAGCAGCTTGGCAGGTGGGGTCACTGAAGCTTTCTTT. Protein product: CASSLAGGVTEAFF.

The chain joins TRBV19 to TRBJ2-5; D perhaps matches TRBD2 (6 bases). The germline V and J ends were trimmed by 7 bases and 5 bases, with 17 bases remaining between them. The germline V gene has CDR1 LNHDA and CDR2 SQIVND (reference sequence). The CDR3 totals 14 residues. CDR3 protein: CASMGRTGRETQYF. Here the CDR3 DNA reads TGTGCCAGTATGGGGAGGACCGGTCGGGAGACCCAGTACTTC. Complete variable domain (other parts from reference TRBV19 and TRBJ2-5): DGGITQSPKYLFRKEGQNVTLSCEQNLNHDAMYWYRQDPGQGLRLIYYSQIVNDFQKGDIAEGYSVSREKKESFPLTVTSAQKNPTAFYLCASMGRTGRETQYFGPGTRLLVL.

The chain links TRBV4-1 to TRBJ2-4; D perhaps matches TRBD2 (5 bases). V was trimmed by 1 base and J by 6 bases, leaving 7 bases between them. This CDR3 is 13 amino acids long. From germline, CDR1 is MGHRA and CDR2 YSYEKL. The CDR3 bases are TGCGCCAGCAGCCAAGCCGGGGTAAACATTCAGTACTTC. This translates into CASSQAGVNIQYF.

J is TRBJ2-1 and V is TRBV10-2; 7 bases match TRBD1. J gave up 0 bases and V 4 bases, and 3 bases lay outside the gene matches. Germline V gives CDR1 WSHSY, CDR2 SAAADI. The CDR3 length is 15 residues. CDR3 in DNA: TGCGCCAGCAGTGGGGACAGAAACTCCTACAATGAGCAGTTCTTC. The encoded protein is CASSGDRNSYNEQFF.

J is TRBJ1-4 and V is TRBV19, with TRBD1 matching over 8 bases. The ends lost 7 bases at V and 7 bases at J; junction bases unmatched: 5. The germline V gene has CDR1 LNHDA and CDR2 SQIVND (reference sequence). This CDR3 has 13 residues. CDR3 sequence (DNA): TGTGCCAGTAAAGGACAGGGCCTTGAAAAACTGTTTTTT. Translating it yields CASKGQGLEKLFF.

The chain carries TRBV14 and TRBJ2-3; a weak D match, TRBD2 (6 bases). This CDR3 region has 16 residues. CDR1 and CDR2 from the germline V gene are SGHDN and FVKESK. Trimming cost V 4 bases and J 2 bases, with 16 bases left between them. The CDR3 DNA sequence: TGTGCCAGCAGCCTATTCGTCGCGGGGCCCACAGATACGCAGTATTTT. Translation gives CASSLFVAGPTDTQYF.

Details on this clone: At the DNA level, this CDR3 is encoded by other sequences in the same sample as well. CDR3 coding DNA: TGTGCCAGCAGCGTAGAGGGTAGCTATAATTCACCCCTCCACTTT. This codes for CASSVEGSYNSPLHF. The gene calls are TRBV9 and TRBJ1-6, with D hard to call. Germline V gene lookup returns CDR1 SGDLS and CDR2 YYNGEE. The CDR3 sequence is 15 residues long. The V gene lost 0 bases and the J gene lost 3 bases, with 7 bases spanning the gap.